The T cell receptor beta chain described here comes from a study of radiotherapy plus CTLA-4 blockade in lung cancer. The overall study: In approximately 17% of patients, objective responses were seen; 30% to 35% had disease control.

Repertoires were generated with immunoSEQ multiplex PCR, while TCRdb's copy carries only in-frame clones and drops some. The table records approximately 80,000 clones, 70% to 85% of them present only once. V trimming: 0 bases; J trimming: 13 bases; junction bases outside the gene matches: 5. The CDR3 is made up of 13 amino acids. Germline assignment: CDR1 SGHAT and CDR2 FQNNGV. The rearrangement joins TRBV11-2 to TRBJ1-4; 7 bases are a match to TRBD1. The sequencing here drew on peripheral blood, taken from a patient treated with radiotherapy plus ipilimumab. The TCR originated in a human donor with non-small cell lung cancer who had stable disease on radiotherapy plus ipilimumab. Here the CDR3 DNA reads TGTGCCAGCAGCTTAGATCAGGGGGATCGACTGTTTTTT. Its translation is CASSLDQGDRLFF.